These T cell receptor beta chains were read from a single sample in a study of T cell responses to AZD1222 COVID-19 vaccine. Profiling relied on immunoSEQ multiplex PCR, and the TCRdb table lists in-frame clones only, not all of them. The table records more than 85,000 clones, around nine tenths of them present only once. Specimen: peripheral blood, collected on day 0 of AZD1222 vaccination. The receptors derive from an adult in good health. The CDR3 runs from the conserved cysteine through the conserved F or W. D genes are given only for firm matches. Clone sizes are given selectively: once, few, many, or a class where the clone is expanded.

d_call,clone_size,v_call,j_call,cdr3_nt,cdr3_aa
.,.,TRBV15,TRBJ1-3,TGTGCCACCAGCAGAGTCTTCGGCACCCGAAACACCATATATTTT,CATSRVFGTRNTIYF
.,.,TRBV18,TRBJ1-2,TGTGCCAGCTCACCAACTGCAATTGCAGGGATACATGGCTACACCTTC,CASSPTAIAGIHGYTF
TRBD1,.,TRBV11-2,TRBJ1-2,TGTGCCAGCAGCTTAGACTCCACGAGGGGGCTGGGCTATGGCTACACCTTC,CASSLDSTRGLGYGYTF
.,.,TRBV18,TRBJ1-1,TGTGCCAGCTCACCAAGGCAGGTCATCACTGAAGCTTTCTTT,CASSPRQVITEAFF
TRBD1,.,TRBV19,TRBJ2-1,TGTGCCAGTAGCTCACGGACAGGGGTTTACAATGAGCAGTTCTTC,CASSSRTGVYNEQFF
.,.,TRBV5-6,TRBJ1-6,TGTGCCAGCAGCACCAGGGGATGGGGGGATTCACCCCTCCACTTT,CASSTRGWGDSPLHF
.,.,TRBV9,TRBJ1-2,TGTGCCAGCAGCGTAGAGCCCCGGGCGCCGGAGTATGGCTACACCTTC,CASSVEPRAPEYGYTF
TRBD2,.,TRBV5-1,TRBJ2-5,TGCGCCCGCAGCGCGGTACTCGCGGGGGGGGCGGGAGAAGAGACCCAGTACTTC,CARSAVLAGGAGEETQYF
TRBD2,.,TRBV7-3,TRBJ2-3,TGTGCCAGCGGCGGGGGGCACACAGATACGCAGTATTTT,CASGGGHTDTQYF
.,.,TRBV6-1,TRBJ1-1,TGTGCCAGCAGTGAATCGACCTCTCTGAACACTGAAGCTTTCTTT,CASSESTSLNTEAFF
TRBD1,.,TRBV2,TRBJ1-2,TGTGCCAGCAGTGGCCGACAGGGCGGGGGAGGCTACACCTTC,CASSGRQGGGGYTF
.,.,TRBV6-1,TRBJ2-2,TGTGCCAGCAGTGAAAGGGGACTCAACACCGGGGAGCTGTTTTTT,CASSERGLNTGELFF
.,.,TRBV7-2,TRBJ1-1,TGTGCCAGCAGCTTAGGGGGGGGCGGGTTGAACACTGAAGCTTTCTTT,CASSLGGGGLNTEAFF
.,.,TRBV7-9,TRBJ2-5,TGTGCCAGCAGCCCCGGGACTCCCCAAGAGACCCAGTACTTC,CASSPGTPQETQYF
.,.,TRBV24-1,TRBJ1-2,TGTGCCACCAGTGACTTCCGACTTGGTGGCTACACCTTC,CATSDFRLGGYTF
.,once,TRBV11-3,TRBJ1-1,TGTGCCAGCAGAAGGAACACTGAAGCTTTCTTT,CASRRNTEAFF
.,.,TRBV4-1,TRBJ1-2,TGCGCCAGCAGCCAAGAGACGGCCTTGAACTATGGCTACACCTTC,CASSQETALNYGYTF
.,.,TRBV19,TRBJ1-1,TGTGCCAGTAGTAAGACAGCCCATAGCGCTGAAGCTTTCTTT,CASSKTAHSAEAFF
TRBD1,.,TRBV5-8,TRBJ1-4,TGTGCCAGCAGTTGGAACAGGGGGACTAATGAAAAACTGTTTTTT,CASSWNRGTNEKLFF
TRBD1,.,TRBV5-1,TRBJ2-3,TGCGCCAGCAGCTCGGACAGGGTAGGGATAGATACGCAGTATTTT,CASSSDRVGIDTQYF
.,.,TRBV9,TRBJ2-2,TGTGCCAGCAGCGCCCTACAGGGCGCCACCGGGGAGCTGTTTTTT,CASSALQGATGELFF
.,.,TRBV9,TRBJ1-1,TGTGCCAGCAGCGTAGAAGCCCACCTGAACACTGAAGCTTTCTTT,CASSVEAHLNTEAFF
.,.,TRBV6-5,TRBJ2-3,TGTGCCAGCGGTTATAGCACAGATACGCAGTATTTT,CASGYSTDTQYF
TRBD1,.,TRBV18,TRBJ1-5,TGTGCCAGCTCACCAGAGGTACAGGGGGCGAGCAATCAGCCCCAGCATTTT,CASSPEVQGASNQPQHF
.,few,TRBV5-1,TRBJ2-2,TGCGCCAGCAGCTTGGCCTTCCCGAGGACTGTCGCGAACACCGGGGAGCTGTTTTTT,CASSLAFPRTVANTGELFF
.,.,TRBV3-1/TRBV3-2,TRBJ2-2,TGTGCCAGCAGCCGGTGGACTTACGGGGAGCTGTTTTTT,CASSRWTYGELFF
.,.,TRBV4-1,TRBJ1-1,TGCGCCAGCAGCCTGACCCAGGGGATGAACACTGAAGCTTTCTTT,CASSLTQGMNTEAFF
.,many,TRBV28,TRBJ1-6,TGTGCCAGCAGTCTACCCCAGGGCCTCGGAGATAATTCACCCCTCCACTTT,CASSLPQGLGDNSPLHF
.,.,TRBV5-1,TRBJ2-3,TGCGCCAGCACCTCCGAGCGGACCGGGAGAAACACAGATACGCAGTATTTT,CASTSERTGRNTDTQYF
.,.,TRBV19,TRBJ2-2,TGTGCCAGTAGTCTGCGGGCCGGGGAGCTGTTTTTT,CASSLRAGELFF
.,.,TRBV9,TRBJ2-7,TGTGCCAGCAGCGAGACAGGTGGAGAGCAGTACTTC,CASSETGGEQYF
TRBD2,.,TRBV30,TRBJ2-1,TGTGCCTGGACGGGACTAGCGGGAGGGCCAGGGTCCTACAATGAGCAGTTCTTC,CAWTGLAGGPGSYNEQFF
.,.,TRBV7-9,TRBJ2-3,TGTGCCAGCAGCTTAGCGATACGACGGGAGTCGGGCACAGATACGCAGTATTTT,CASSLAIRRESGTDTQYF
.,.,TRBV3-1/TRBV3-2,TRBJ1-6,TGTGCCAGCAGCCACGGACCCAATTCACCCCTCCACTTT,CASSHGPNSPLHF
.,.,TRBV5-1,TRBJ2-1,TGCGCCAGCAGCTTGGACCTAGTCGGTGAGCAGTTCTTC,CASSLDLVGEQFF
.,.,TRBV15,TRBJ1-6,TGTGCCACCAGCAGAGATCTGACAGGCATAGGGCCCCTCCACTTT,CATSRDLTGIGPLHF
.,.,TRBV6-5,TRBJ1-1,TGTGCCAGCAGTTACAGGGTCATGAACACTGAAGCTTTCTTT,CASSYRVMNTEAFF
TRBD1,.,TRBV4-2,TRBJ1-1,TGTGCCAGCAGCCAAGGGACAGGGGCGAACACTGAAGCTTTCTTT,CASSQGTGANTEAFF
.,once,TRBV30,TRBJ1-1,TGTGCCTGGAGTGTTTCAGTGGTCACTGAAGCTTTCTTT,CAWSVSVVTEAFF
.,.,TRBV24-1,TRBJ1-5,TGTGCCACCAGTGATCAGGGGAAGGAGCCCCAGCATTTT,CATSDQGKEPQHF
.,.,TRBV6-5,TRBJ1-2,TGTGCCAGCAGTTCCTTACAGGCCCCGGGGGGCTACACCTTC,CASSSLQAPGGYTF
TRBD1,.,TRBV19,TRBJ1-5,TGTGCCACTGACAGGGGGCGATTTGCTTTGCAGCCCCAGCATTTT,CATDRGRFALQPQHF
.,.,TRBV18,TRBJ1-1,TGTGCCAGCTCACCTGTGGGCACGAACACTGAAGCTTTCTTT,CASSPVGTNTEAFF
TRBD1,.,TRBV5-8,TRBJ1-1,TGTGCCAGCAGCTTGAGGGGACAGTTGAACACTGAAGCTTTCTTT,CASSLRGQLNTEAFF
.,.,TRBV6-5,TRBJ2-5,TGTGCCAGCAGTACGACCCAAGAGACCCAGTACTTC,CASSTTQETQYF
.,.,TRBV7-8,TRBJ2-3,TGTGCCAGCAGCAGAATCGGCCGCACAGATACGCAGTATTTT,CASSRIGRTDTQYF
.,.,TRBV6-6,TRBJ2-7,TGTGCCAGCAGTTACTCCCTCGAGCAGTACTTC,CASSYSLEQYF
.,.,TRBV5-5,TRBJ1-1,TGTGCCAGCAGCTTTTACGAAAACACTGAAGCTTTCTTT,CASSFYENTEAFF
.,.,TRBV20-1,TRBJ1-1,TGCAGTGCGATTGATGACCTTGAAGCTTTCTTT,CSAIDDLEAFF